This T cell receptor (beta chain) was found in a study of T cell responses to AZD1222 COVID-19 vaccine. On the study more broadly: Second doses that came at about 4 or about 12 weeks were put together.

Regarding the study as a whole: Females made up more of the donors, who were largely white British, and clonal diversity may have come out too low. Spike-specific TCR depth and breadth grew after two AZD1222 doses. The study sampled repertoires only after the peak T cell response.

Comments on this clone: Its matching antigen is unknown.

Repertoires were generated with immunoSEQ multiplex PCR, while TCRdb's copy carries only in-frame clones and drops some. The repertoire holds roughly 140,000 clones, about 92% seen once, with approximately 5% in the top ten. From germline, CDR1 is MGHDK and CDR2 SYGVNS. The CDR3 extends over 13 amino acids. V gave up 7 bases and J gave up 5 bases, with 13 bases separating them. The clonotype was recovered from an adult in good health. Sequencing used peripheral blood, obtained on day 0 of AZD1222 vaccination. The chain uses TRBV25-1 and TRBJ2-3, with D possibly being TRBD1 (6 bases). The CDR3 loop is CASIPGAGDTQYF. DNA for the CDR3: TGTGCCAGCATCCCAGGGGCAGGAGATACGCAGTATTTT.